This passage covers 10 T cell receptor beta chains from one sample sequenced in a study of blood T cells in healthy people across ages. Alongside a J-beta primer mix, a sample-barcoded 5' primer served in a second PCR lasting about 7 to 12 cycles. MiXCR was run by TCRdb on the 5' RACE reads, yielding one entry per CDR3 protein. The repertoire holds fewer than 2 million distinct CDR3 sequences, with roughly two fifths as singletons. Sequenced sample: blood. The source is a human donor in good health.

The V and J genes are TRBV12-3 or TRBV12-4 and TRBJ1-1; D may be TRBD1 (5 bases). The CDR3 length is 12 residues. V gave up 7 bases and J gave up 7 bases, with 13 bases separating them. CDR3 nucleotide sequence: TGTGCCAGCACTACATTACAGGATGAAGCTTTCTTT. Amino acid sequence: CASTTLQDEAFF.

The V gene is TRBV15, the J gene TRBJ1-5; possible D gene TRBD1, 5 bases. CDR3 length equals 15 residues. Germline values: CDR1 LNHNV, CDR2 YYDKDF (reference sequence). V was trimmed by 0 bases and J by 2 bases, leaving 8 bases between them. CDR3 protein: CATSRERGGNQPQHF. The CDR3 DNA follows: TGTGCCACCAGCAGAGAAAGGGGCGGCAATCAGCCCCAGCATTTT. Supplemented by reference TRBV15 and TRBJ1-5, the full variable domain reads DAMVIQNPRYQVTQFGKPVTLSCSQTLNHNVMYWYQQKSSQAPKLLFHYYDKDFNNEADTPDNFQSRRPNTSFCFLDIRSPGLGDTAMYLCATSRERGGNQPQHFGDGTRLSIL.

The CDR3 reads CSALHRNTGELFF. The CDR3 DNA is TGCAGTGCTCTACACAGGAACACCGGGGAGCTGTTTTTT. The chain couples TRBV20-1 to TRBJ2-2; the D is unclear. From germline, CDR1 is DFQATT and CDR2 SNEGSKA (reference sequence). The germline V and J ends were trimmed by 5 bases and 1 base, with 8 bases remaining between them. The CDR3 sequence is 13 residues long.

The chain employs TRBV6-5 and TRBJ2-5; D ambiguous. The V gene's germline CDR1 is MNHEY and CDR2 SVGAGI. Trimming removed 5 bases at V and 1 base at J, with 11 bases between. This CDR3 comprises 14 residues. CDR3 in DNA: TGTGCCAGCAGTCATGCCGGAATCCAAGAGACCCAGTACTTC. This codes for CASSHAGIQETQYF.

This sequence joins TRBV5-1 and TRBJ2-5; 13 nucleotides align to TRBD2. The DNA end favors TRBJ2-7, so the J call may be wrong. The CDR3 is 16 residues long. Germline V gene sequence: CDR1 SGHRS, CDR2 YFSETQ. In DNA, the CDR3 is TGCGCCAGCAGCGAACGGACTAGCGGGGGAGGCCACGAGCAGTACTTC. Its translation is CASSERTSGGGHEQYF.

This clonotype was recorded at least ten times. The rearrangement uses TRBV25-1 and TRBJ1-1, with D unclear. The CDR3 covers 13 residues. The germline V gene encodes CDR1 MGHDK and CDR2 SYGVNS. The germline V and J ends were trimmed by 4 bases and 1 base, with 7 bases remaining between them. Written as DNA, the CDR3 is TGTGCCAGCAGTGCCGGGCAGAACACTGAAGCTTTCTTT. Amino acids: CASSAGQNTEAFF.

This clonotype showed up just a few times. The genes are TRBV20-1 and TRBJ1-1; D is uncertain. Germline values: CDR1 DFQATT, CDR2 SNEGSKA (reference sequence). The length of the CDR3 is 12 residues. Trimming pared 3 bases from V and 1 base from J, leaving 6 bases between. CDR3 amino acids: CSASPGNTEAFF. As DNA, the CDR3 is TGCAGTGCTAGTCCGGGGAACACTGAAGCTTTCTTT.

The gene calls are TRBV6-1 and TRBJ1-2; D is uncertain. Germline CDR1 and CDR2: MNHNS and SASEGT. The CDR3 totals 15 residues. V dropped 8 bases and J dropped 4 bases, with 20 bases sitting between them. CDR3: CASVKGLSSSYGYTF. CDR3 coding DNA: TGTGCCAGCGTGAAGGGCCTCTCATCGTCCTATGGCTACACCTTC.

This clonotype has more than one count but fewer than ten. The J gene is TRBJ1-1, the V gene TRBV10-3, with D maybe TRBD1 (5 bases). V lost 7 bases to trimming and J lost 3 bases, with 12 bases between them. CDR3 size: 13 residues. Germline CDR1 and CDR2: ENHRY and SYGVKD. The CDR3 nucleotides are TGTGCCATCACTGTGGGACTTGACACTGAAGCTTTCTTT. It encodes CAITVGLDTEAFF.

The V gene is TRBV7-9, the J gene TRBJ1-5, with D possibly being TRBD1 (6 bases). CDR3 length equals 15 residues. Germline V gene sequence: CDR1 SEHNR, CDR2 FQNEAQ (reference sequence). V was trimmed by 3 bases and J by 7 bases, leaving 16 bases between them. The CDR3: CASSFGGGRRQPQHF. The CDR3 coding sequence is TGTGCCAGCAGCTTCGGGGGGGGGCGCAGACAGCCCCAGCATTTT.